A selection of T cell receptor beta chains follows, all from one sample in a study of CD8+ T cells in alopecia areata. TCRdb keeps only in-frame clones here, not all; method: immunoSEQ multiplex PCR. The data hold 150,000 to 200,000 clones, with about 60% observed a single time. Sequences were derived from CD8+ T cells sorted from blood, sampled at week 24, from a patient treated with tofacitinib. These receptors all come from a human donor with alopecia areata. Each CDR3 is given with its conserved first and last residue. A D gene is named only where the DNA matches it firmly. Clone size is stated in some rows and not others, as once, few, many or a class when expanded.

J | D | V | size | DNA | CDR3
TRBJ1-1 | . | TRBV27 | . | TGTGCCAGCAGTTTAGCGAGTCCCACTGAAGCTTTCTTT | CASSLASPTEAFF
TRBJ1-4 | . | TRBV29-1 | . | TGCAGCGTTGAGGGAGGTGCTAATGAAAAACTGTTTTTT | CSVEGGANEKLFF
TRBJ1-1 | TRBD1 | TRBV6-1 | . | TGTGCCAGCAGTCTCGACAGGGAAGGAGCTTTCTTT | CASSLDREGAFF
TRBJ2-3 | . | TRBV6-6 | . | TGTGCCAGCAGTTACGGGAGGCCAGATACGCAGTATTTT | CASSYGRPDTQYF
TRBJ1-5 | TRBD1 | TRBV13 | . | TGTGCCAGCAGCAACCGGGACAGTAATCAGCCCCAGCATTTT | CASSNRDSNQPQHF
TRBJ1-3 | . | TRBV27 | few | TGTGCCAGCAGCCAACCGGGAAACACCATATATTTT | CASSQPGNTIYF
TRBJ1-1 | TRBD1 | TRBV30 | few | TGTGCCTGGACCCCTGGGACAGCGAACACTGAAGCTTTCTTT | CAWTPGTANTEAFF
TRBJ1-2 | . | TRBV30 | . | TGTGCCTGGGGGCCCGGAGGGATTGGTGGCTACACCTTC | CAWGPGGIGGYTF
TRBJ1-6 | TRBD1 | TRBV14 | . | TGTGCCAGCAGCCACCAGGGGGTAAGGTCACCCCTCCACTTT | CASSHQGVRSPLHF
TRBJ2-2 | TRBD2 | TRBV29-1 | once | TGCAGCGTTCCGACTAGCGGGGGTCTGAACACCGGGGAGCTGTTTTTT | CSVPTSGGLNTGELFF
TRBJ1-5 | . | TRBV27 | few | TGTGCCAGCAGCTACCTTATCAATCAGCCCCAGCATTTT | CASSYLINQPQHF
TRBJ2-3 | TRBD1 | TRBV30 | once | TGTGCCTGGGTTGGACAGGGCAGCACAGATACGCAGTATTTT | CAWVGQGSTDTQYF
TRBJ1-2 | . | TRBV30 | once | TGTGCCTGGAGATTGGTGGGACTCTATGGCTACACCTTC | CAWRLVGLYGYTF
TRBJ1-6 | TRBD1 | TRBV13 | . | TGTGCCAGCAGCCGATTCCGGACAGGGGGCAATTCACCCCTCCACTTT | CASSRFRTGGNSPLHF
TRBJ2-7 | TRBD2 | TRBV4-1 | few | TGTGCCAGCAGCCAATCTAGCGGGGGTTACGAGCAGTACTTC | CASSQSSGGYEQYF
TRBJ2-5 | TRBD2 | TRBV15 | few | TGTGCCACCAGCCTAGCGGGGGGCGGAGAGACCCAGTACTTC | CATSLAGGGETQYF
TRBJ2-1 | . | TRBV13 | . | TGTGCCAGCAGCGACCGGGTCCGGGAGCAGTTCTTC | CASSDRVREQFF
TRBJ2-1 | . | TRBV9 | . | TGTGCCAGCAGCGTCTTCCCTGGGAATGAGCAGTTCTTC | CASSVFPGNEQFF
TRBJ2-7 | . | TRBV15 | . | TGTGCCACCAGCAGAGACTACCTCCCCTCGGGTTTTGCGAACGAGCAGTACTTC | CATSRDYLPSGFANEQYF
TRBJ2-7 | . | TRBV6-6 | . | TGTGCCAGCACGTGGGGGGAGGCCTACGAGCAGTACTTC | CASTWGEAYEQYF
TRBJ2-1 | . | TRBV20-1 | few | TGCAGTGCTCGCAGGGATGGTGAGCAGTTCTTC | CSARRDGEQFF
TRBJ1-6 | . | TRBV6-1 | . | TGTGCCAGCAGTGAACAGTTTCTTAATTCACCCCTCCACTTT | CASSEQFLNSPLHF
TRBJ1-2 | . | TRBV7-9 | . | TGTGCCAGCAGCTTACACGCCAGGCCACCTAACTATGGCTACACCTTC | CASSLHARPPNYGYTF
TRBJ1-2 | . | TRBV27 | few | TGTGCCAGCAGTTTTGGGACTAACTATGGCTACACCTTC | CASSFGTNYGYTF
TRBJ1-3 | . | TRBV6-5 | . | TGTGCCAGCAGTTCTGGGACATACTCTGGAAACACCATATATTTT | CASSSGTYSGNTIYF
TRBJ2-7 | . | TRBV15 | . | TGTGCCACCAGCAGTTACTTAGGCTACGAGCAGTACTTC | CATSSYLGYEQYF
TRBJ2-1 | TRBD2 | TRBV7-9 | . | TGTGCCAGCAGCTCTGGACTAGCGGGGGAGCAGTTCTTC | CASSSGLAGEQFF
TRBJ1-5 | . | TRBV4-1 | . | TGCGCCAGCAGCCCACTCACTAGCAATCAGCCCCAGCATTTT | CASSPLTSNQPQHF
TRBJ2-1 | . | TRBV7-6 | . | TGTGCCAGCAGCTTATCTAGCGTCCGCTCCTACAATGAGCAGTTCTTC | CASSLSSVRSYNEQFF
TRBJ2-7 | TRBD1 | TRBV19 | few | TGTGCCAGTAGTATAGGCACAGGGGGCGAGCAGTACTTC | CASSIGTGGEQYF
TRBJ2-3 | . | TRBV2 | . | TGTGCCAGCACGGGGCAAGATACGCAGTATTTT | CASTGQDTQYF
TRBJ2-7 | . | TRBV2 | . | TGTGCCAGCAGCGTAGAAGGGGACCAGGAGAACCCACGCTACGAGCAGTACTTC | CASSVEGDQENPRYEQYF
TRBJ2-7 | TRBD1 | TRBV5-6 | few | TGTGCCAGCAGCCCTGGGACAGAGAGCTCCTACGAGCAGTACTTC | CASSPGTESSYEQYF
TRBJ1-2 | TRBD1 | TRBV14 | . | TGTGCCAGCAGCCAAGTTTACAGGACAGGGCGAAACTATGGCTACACCTTC | CASSQVYRTGRNYGYTF
TRBJ1-3 | . | TRBV5-4 | . | TGTGCCAGCAGCTTGGGGGACTTACCGACTGGAAACACCATATATTTT | CASSLGDLPTGNTIYF
TRBJ2-6 | . | TRBV30 | . | TGTGCCTGGGGCGCCGGGGTGTCTGGGGCCAACGTCCTGACTTTC | CAWGAGVSGANVLTF
TRBJ2-1 | TRBD1 | TRBV5-4 | . | TGTGCCAGCAGCTTGGGACAGGGGGGGAATGAGCAGTTCTTC | CASSLGQGGNEQFF
TRBJ2-3 | . | TRBV6-5 | . | TGTGCCAGCAGACTAGCCCAGAGCACAGATACGCAGTATTTT | CASRLAQSTDTQYF
TRBJ2-2 | TRBD2 | TRBV7-8 | . | TGTGCCAGCAGCTCCCAGGGACTAGCGGGGGAGCTGTTTTTT | CASSSQGLAGELFF
TRBJ2-1 | TRBD2 | TRBV4-2 | . | TGTGCCAGCAGCCAAGGAACGGGGGGGGCCTACAATGAGCAGTTCTTC | CASSQGTGGAYNEQFF